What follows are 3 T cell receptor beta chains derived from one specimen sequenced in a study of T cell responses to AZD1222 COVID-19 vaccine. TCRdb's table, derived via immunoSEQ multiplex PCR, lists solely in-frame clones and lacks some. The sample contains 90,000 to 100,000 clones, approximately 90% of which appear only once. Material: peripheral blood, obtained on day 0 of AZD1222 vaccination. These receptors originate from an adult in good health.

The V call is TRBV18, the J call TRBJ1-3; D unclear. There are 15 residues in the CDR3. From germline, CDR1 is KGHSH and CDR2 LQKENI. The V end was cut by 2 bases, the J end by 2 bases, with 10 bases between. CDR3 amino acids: CASSPTEWAGNTIYF. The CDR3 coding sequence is TGTGCCAGCTCACCAACTGAATGGGCTGGAAACACCATATATTTT. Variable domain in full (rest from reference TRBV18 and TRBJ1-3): NAGVMQNPRHLVRRRGQEARLRCSPMKGHSHVYWYRQLPEEGLKFMVYLQKENIIDESGMPKERFSAEFPKEGPSILRIQQVVRGDSAAYFCASSPTEWAGNTIYFGEGSWLTVV.

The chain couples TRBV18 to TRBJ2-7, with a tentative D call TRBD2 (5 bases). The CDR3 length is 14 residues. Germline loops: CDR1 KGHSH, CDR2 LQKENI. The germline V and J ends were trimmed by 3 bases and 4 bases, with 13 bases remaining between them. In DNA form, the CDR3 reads TGTGCCAGCTCACCCGAGGGTGGGGAATACGAGCAGTACTTC. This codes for CASSPEGGEYEQYF. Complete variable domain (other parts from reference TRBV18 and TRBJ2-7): NAGVMQNPRHLVRRRGQEARLRCSPMKGHSHVYWYRQLPEEGLKFMVYLQKENIIDESGMPKERFSAEFPKEGPSILRIQQVVRGDSAAYFCASSPEGGEYEQYFGPGTRLTVT.

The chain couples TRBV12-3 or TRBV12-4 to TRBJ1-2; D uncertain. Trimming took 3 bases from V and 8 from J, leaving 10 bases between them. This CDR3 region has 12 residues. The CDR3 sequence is CASSLIDRGYTF. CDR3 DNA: TGTGCCAGCAGTTTGATTGACCGGGGCTACACCTTC.